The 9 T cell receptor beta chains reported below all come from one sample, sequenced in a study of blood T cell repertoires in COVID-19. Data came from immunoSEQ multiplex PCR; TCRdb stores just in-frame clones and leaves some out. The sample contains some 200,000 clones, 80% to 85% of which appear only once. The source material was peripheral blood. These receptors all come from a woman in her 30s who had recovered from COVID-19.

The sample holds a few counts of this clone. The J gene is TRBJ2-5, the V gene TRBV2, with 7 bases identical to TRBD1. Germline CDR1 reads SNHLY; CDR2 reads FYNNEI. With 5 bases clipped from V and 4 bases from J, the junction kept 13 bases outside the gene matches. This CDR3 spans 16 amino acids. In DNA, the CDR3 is TGTGCCAGCAGTCCTATACAGGGGAGAGTGGGAGAGACCCAGTACTTC. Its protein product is CASSPIQGRVGETQYF. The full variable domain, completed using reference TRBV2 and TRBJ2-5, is EPEVTQTPSHQVTQMGQEVILRCVPISNHLYFYWYRQILGQKVEFLVSFYNNEISEKSEIFDDQFSVERPDGSNFTLKIRSTKLEDSAMYFCASSPIQGRVGETQYFGPGTRLLVL.

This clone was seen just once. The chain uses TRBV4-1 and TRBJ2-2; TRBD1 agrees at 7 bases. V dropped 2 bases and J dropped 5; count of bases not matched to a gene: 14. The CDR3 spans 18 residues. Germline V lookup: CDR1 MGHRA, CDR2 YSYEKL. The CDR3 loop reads CASSQRGRQGKRTGELFF. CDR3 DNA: TGCGCCAGCAGCCAAAGAGGAAGACAGGGAAAGAGGACCGGGGAGCTGTTTTTT.

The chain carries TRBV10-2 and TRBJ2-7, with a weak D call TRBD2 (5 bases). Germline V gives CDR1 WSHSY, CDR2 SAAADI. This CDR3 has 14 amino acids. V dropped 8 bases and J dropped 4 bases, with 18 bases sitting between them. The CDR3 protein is CASRTTLAGYEQYF. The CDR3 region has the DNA TGCGCCAGCCGAACGACTCTAGCCGGTTACGAGCAGTACTTC.

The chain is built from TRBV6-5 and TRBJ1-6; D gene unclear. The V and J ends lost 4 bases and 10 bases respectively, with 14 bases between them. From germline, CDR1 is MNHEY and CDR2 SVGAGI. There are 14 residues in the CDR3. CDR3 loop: CASSSAGNSSPLHF. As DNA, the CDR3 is TGTGCCAGCAGTTCCGCGGGGAATAGCTCACCCCTCCACTTT.

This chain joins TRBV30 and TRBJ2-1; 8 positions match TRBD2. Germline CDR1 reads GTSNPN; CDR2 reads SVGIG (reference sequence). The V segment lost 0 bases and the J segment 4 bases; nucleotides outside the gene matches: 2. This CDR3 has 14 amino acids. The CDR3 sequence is CAWSVLAEYNEQFF. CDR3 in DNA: TGTGCCTGGAGTGTACTAGCGGAGTACAATGAGCAGTTCTTC.

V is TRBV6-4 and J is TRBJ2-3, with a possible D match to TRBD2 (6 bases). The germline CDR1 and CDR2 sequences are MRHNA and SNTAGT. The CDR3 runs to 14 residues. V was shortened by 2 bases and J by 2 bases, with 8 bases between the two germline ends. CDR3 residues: CASSDGGITDTQYF. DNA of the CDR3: TGTGCCAGCAGTGACGGCGGGATCACAGATACGCAGTATTTT.

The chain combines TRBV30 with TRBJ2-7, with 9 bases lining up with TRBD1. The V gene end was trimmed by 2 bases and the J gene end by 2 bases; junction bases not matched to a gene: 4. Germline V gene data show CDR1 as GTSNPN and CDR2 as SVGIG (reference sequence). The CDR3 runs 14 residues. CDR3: CAWSLGTGPYEQYF. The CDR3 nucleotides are TGTGCCTGGAGTCTCGGGACAGGGCCCTACGAGCAGTACTTC.

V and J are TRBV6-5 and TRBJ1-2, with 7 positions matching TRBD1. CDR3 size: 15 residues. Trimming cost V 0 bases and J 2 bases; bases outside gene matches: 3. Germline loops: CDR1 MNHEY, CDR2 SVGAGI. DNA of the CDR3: TGTGCCAGCAGTTACTCAGCGACAGGGAACTATGGCTACACCTTC. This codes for CASSYSATGNYGYTF.

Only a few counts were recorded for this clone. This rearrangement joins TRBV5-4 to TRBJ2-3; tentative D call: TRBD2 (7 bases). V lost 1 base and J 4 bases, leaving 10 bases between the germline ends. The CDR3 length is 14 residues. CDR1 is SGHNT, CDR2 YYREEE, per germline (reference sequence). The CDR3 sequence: CASSLKGGADTQYF. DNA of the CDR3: TGTGCCAGCAGCTTGAAGGGGGGGGCAGATACGCAGTATTTT.